The clone carrying this T cell receptor (beta chain) was counted many times. The antigen remains unidentified. The sample originates from a study of T cells after yellow fever vaccination. Overall study results and limits: Re-detected after boosting: most primary clones, almost 98% of CD4 and roughly 90% of CD8.

A universal primer site and UMIs were added as TCR cDNA was made by 5'RACE template switching. TCRdb reanalysed the 5' RACE reads using MiXCR and keeps one entry per CDR3 protein. The repertoire holds a few hundred thousand distinct CDR3 sequences, with approximately 8% as singletons. Germline CDR1 is SGHDT and CDR2 is YYEEEE. The CDR3 runs 12 residues. Trimming removed 4 bases from V and 5 bases from J, with 9 bases in between. The chain links TRBV5-6 to TRBJ1-2; no definite D call. The clonotype comes from a man aged 18 to 29 who received the YFV17D yellow fever vaccine. The sequences come from PBMCs, collected more than 40 days after the first yellow fever vaccination. CDR3 sequence (DNA): TGTGCCAGCAGCATACAGTCGTATGGCTACACCTTC. This translates into CASSIQSYGYTF. Full variable domain (remainder filled in from reference TRBV5-6 and TRBJ1-2): DAGVTQSPTHLIKTRGQQVTLRCSPKSGHDTVSWYQQALGQGPQFIFQYYEEEERQRGNFPDRFSGHQFPNYSSELNVNALLLGDSALYLCASSIQSYGYTFGSGTRLTVV.